This T cell receptor (beta chain) was identified during a study of T cells in narcolepsy. Overall study context: Donors had narcolepsy type 1 or type 2, or were healthy controls.

Trimming at V came to 1 base and at J to 7 bases, leaving 6 bases not matched to a gene. Looked up from germline, CDR1 is LNHDA and CDR2 is SQIVND (reference sequence). CDR3 length: 14 amino acids. On this clone itself: The antigen is not known.

Study results and caveats: Blood of same and different patients, but not healthy controls, reportedly held recurring autoreactive clonotypes.

Libraries were prepared by immunoSEQ multiplex PCR; TCRdb keeps only in-frame clonotypes and omits some of them. The table has 25,000 to 35,000 clones, roughly 78% seen once. The TCR comes from a human donor in good health. The V gene is TRBV19, the J gene TRBJ1-1; 7 nucleotides align to TRBD1. Sequenced: memory (CD45RA-) CD4+ T cells from blood. The CDR3 nucleotides read TGTGCCAGTAGTATAGGGCCGGCAGGGGGTGAAGCTTTCTTT. This translates into CASSIGPAGGEAFF. Filled out from reference TRBV19 and TRBJ1-1, the complete variable domain reads DGGITQSPKYLFRKEGQNVTLSCEQNLNHDAMYWYRQDPGQGLRLIYYSQIVNDFQKGDIAEGYSVSREKKESFPLTVTSAQKNPTAFYLCASSIGPAGGEAFFGQGTRLTVV.